This T cell receptor (beta chain) was sequenced in a study of human T cells and chemical hapten exposure. In the study overall: TCR yields differed between samples (mainly from small differences in pooled library volume).

Indicated time point: patch test 1, 2 weeks after DPC sensitization. The treatment denotes: therapeutic diphenylcyclopropenone sensitization with weekly scalp DPC. Every donor had alopecia and was 18 to 70 years old; all were suitable for DPC. V trimming: 0 bases; J trimming: 6 bases; junction bases outside the gene matches: 10. The CDR3 has 18 amino acids. Per germline, CDR1 MNHEY and CDR2 SVGAGI. This clonotype was counted many times. A single record per CDR3 protein comes from TCRdb applying MiXCR to the RACE reads. Among roughly 70,000 distinct CDR3 sequences listed, around 9.5% were seen once. The specimen was whole blood, collected in connection with sensitization to the hapten diphenylcyclopropenone (DPC). The clonotype originates from a woman between 40 and 50 years old with alopecia areata. Some clones in this sample may be carry-over from other donors' samples. This chain uses TRBV6-5 with TRBJ1-4; 10 bases fit TRBD1. In DNA form, the CDR3 reads TGTGCCAGCAGTTACTCGACGATACTGGGACAGGGGTATGAAAAACTGTTTTTT. As protein: CASSYSTILGQGYEKLFF.